One sample yielded the 17 T cell receptor beta chains listed below, sequenced in a study of T cell changes during pregnancy in multiple sclerosis. Data came from immunoSEQ multiplex PCR; TCRdb stores just in-frame clones and leaves some out. Of 85,000 to 100,000 clones in the sample, 85% to 95% were seen once. This specimen consisted of peripheral blood, obtained in the first trimester of pregnancy. These TCRs come from a female donor with multiple sclerosis, enrolled in a pregnancy study.

The chain joins TRBV10-3 to TRBJ2-7; unclear D gene. The ends were cut back, 2 bases at V and 2 bases at J, with 7 bases in the middle. The CDR3 sequence is 13 residues long. CDR1 ENHRY and CDR2 SYGVKD come from the germline V gene. CDR3 in DNA: TGTGCCATCAGTGAGACACCTGCCTACGAGCAGTACTTC. Its protein product is CAISETPAYEQYF.

The V and J genes are TRBV6-1 and TRBJ2-4; a weak D match, TRBD1 (6 bases). Germline-derived CDR1 and CDR2 are MNHNS and SASEGT. Trimming cost V 3 bases and J 9 bases, with 21 bases left between them. CDR3 size: 16 residues. For the CDR3, the DNA is TGTGCCAGCAGTGACACTCTGACAGGCCGAGTGGGCATTCAGTACTTC. Protein sequence: CASSDTLTGRVGIQYF.

The chain is built from TRBV11-3 and TRBJ2-1, with TRBD1 matching over 11 bases. This CDR3 contains 16 residues. V shed 4 bases and J 7 bases; nucleotides not matched to a gene: 9. The germline gives CDR1 SGHNT, CDR2 YENEEA. CDR3: CASSSYTRDRGNEQFF. For the CDR3, the DNA is TGTGCCAGCAGCTCCTATACCCGGGACAGGGGGAATGAGCAGTTCTTC.

This clone came up once. The rearrangement links TRBV28 to TRBJ2-6; 10 bases match TRBD1. The trim removed 6 bases at V and 4 bases at J, leaving 3 bases unmatched. The V gene's germline CDR1 is MDHEN and CDR2 SYDVKM. CDR3 length equals 15 residues. The CDR3 is CASRTGGAGANVLTF. The CDR3 DNA is TGTGCCAGCAGGACAGGGGGCGCGGGGGCCAACGTCCTGACTTTC.

The V gene is TRBV15, the J gene TRBJ2-7, with 12 bases aligning to TRBD1. This CDR3 has 16 residues. CDR1 and CDR2 (germline): LNHNV, YYDKDF (reference sequence). Unmatched junction bases numbered 7, after V lost 2 bases and J lost 5 bases. CDR3 DNA: TGTGCCACCAGCAGACTTCCGGGACAGGGGGCAAACGAGCAGTACTTC. Amino acid sequence: CATSRLPGQGANEQYF.

The chain uses TRBV7-9 and TRBJ2-1, with 12 bases lining up with TRBD2. The CDR3 is 15 residues long. V shed 4 bases, J shed 6 bases, and the junction held 4 bases outside the gene matches. The germline V gene has CDR1 SEHNR and CDR2 FQNEAQ (reference sequence). CDR3 loop: CASSSPSGRANEQFF. For the CDR3, the DNA is TGTGCCAGCAGCTCCCCTAGCGGGAGGGCCAATGAGCAGTTCTTC.

This chain links TRBV7-9 with TRBJ2-2; 8 positions agree with TRBD1. The CDR3 totals 16 residues. Germline V gene lookup returns CDR1 SEHNR and CDR2 FQNEAQ (reference sequence). V lost 5 bases to trimming and J lost 1 base; unmatched junction nucleotides: 6. In DNA form, the CDR3 reads TGTGCCAGCAGCGCAGCCGGGACAGGGAACACCGGGGAGCTGTTTTTT. This codes for CASSAAGTGNTGELFF.

The chain recombines TRBV6-5 with TRBJ1-1; D is unclear. The CDR3 has 16 residues. Trimming removed 0 bases from V and 3 bases from J, with 14 bases in between. CDR1 MNHEY and CDR2 SVGAGI come from the germline V gene. The CDR3 DNA follows: TGTGCCAGCAGTTACTCGGAGGGATCGGGTCACACTGAAGCTTTCTTT. Protein: CASSYSEGSGHTEAFF.

The CDR3 is CASSLGTTDTQYF. CDR3 coding DNA: TGTGCCAGCAGCTTAGGGACAACAGATACGCAGTATTTT. The V and J genes are TRBV11-3 and TRBJ2-3; maybe TRBD1 (5 bases). The CDR3 consists of 13 residues. Trimming stripped 1 base from V and 3 bases from J, with 5 bases between. CDR1 and CDR2 from the germline V gene are SGHNT and YENEEA.

This clone was seen a handful of times. V usage is TRBV2 and J usage is TRBJ1-1, with D possibly matching TRBD1 (5 bases). Deletions cut 7 bases from V and 3 bases from J, with 12 bases between. The CDR3 loop spans 13 amino acids. CDR1 and CDR2 (germline): SNHLY, FYNNEI. DNA for the CDR3: TGTGCCAGCACCGGACACCCGGACACTGAAGCTTTCTTT. It encodes CASTGHPDTEAFF. Combining the CDR3 with reference TRBV2 and TRBJ1-1 gives the whole variable domain EPEVTQTPSHQVTQMGQEVILRCVPISNHLYFYWYRQILGQKVEFLVSFYNNEISEKSEIFDDQFSVERPDGSNFTLKIRSTKLEDSAMYFCASTGHPDTEAFFGQGTRLTVV.

The chain recombines TRBV5-6 with TRBJ1-2, with 7 bases matching TRBD1. Germline CDR1 is SGHDT and CDR2 is YYEEEE. The CDR3 extends over 13 amino acids. After removal of 4 bases from V and 8 bases from J, the junction contained 8 bases not matched to a gene. CDR3 DNA: TGTGCCAGCAGCATGGAGGGGGCTTGGGGCTACACCTTC. Translation gives CASSMEGAWGYTF.

The V gene is TRBV11-1, the J gene TRBJ2-7, with 8 bases lining up with TRBD1. The germline V gene has CDR1 SGHAT and CDR2 FQDESV (reference sequence). This CDR3 has 13 amino acids. Trimming at V came to 3 bases and at J to 4 bases, leaving 2 bases not matched to a gene. The CDR3 spells CASSFHRGYEQYF. CDR3 DNA sequence: TGTGCCAGCAGCTTTCACAGGGGGTACGAGCAGTACTTC.

The chain has TRBV9 and TRBJ2-2; TRBD2 matches 7 bases. The CDR3 has 16 residues. Germline values: CDR1 SGDLS, CDR2 YYNGEE. V was pared by 2 bases and J by 0 bases, with 4 bases of the junction left unmatched. In DNA form, the CDR3 reads TGTGCCAGCAGCGTGTTCGGACTAGCGAACACCGGGGAGCTGTTTTTT. Its protein product is CASSVFGLANTGELFF.

The J gene is TRBJ2-7, the V gene TRBV9; 10 positions match TRBD2. The germline CDR1 and CDR2 sequences are SGDLS and YYNGEE. The trim removed 3 bases at V and 5 bases at J, leaving 8 bases unmatched. The CDR3 is 15 residues long. CDR3 sequence (DNA): TGTGCCAGCAGCGGCCCGGGACTAGCGAATCACGAGCAGTACTTC. Amino acids: CASSGPGLANHEQYF.

The genes are TRBV19 and TRBJ1-1; 7 bases line up with TRBD1. V gave up 5 bases and J gave up 5 bases; unmatched junction bases: 11. Per germline, CDR1 LNHDA and CDR2 SQIVND (reference sequence). The CDR3 is made up of 15 amino acids. The CDR3 loop is CASSSTSGGRTEAFF. In DNA form, the CDR3 reads TGTGCCAGTAGTTCTACCTCAGGGGGACGAACTGAAGCTTTCTTT. The full variable domain, rest sourced from reference TRBV19 and TRBJ1-1, is DGGITQSPKYLFRKEGQNVTLSCEQNLNHDAMYWYRQDPGQGLRLIYYSQIVNDFQKGDIAEGYSVSREKKESFPLTVTSAQKNPTAFYLCASSSTSGGRTEAFFGQGTRLTVV.

The V gene is TRBV5-4, the J gene TRBJ2-7; 7 bases align to TRBD1. Germline V gene lookup returns CDR1 SGHNT and CDR2 YYREEE (reference sequence). V dropped 4 bases and J dropped 3; count of bases not matched to a gene: 1. The length of the CDR3 is 12 residues. In DNA, the CDR3 is TGTGCCAGCAGCCGGACAGGCTACGAGCAGTACTTC. Protein sequence: CASSRTGYEQYF.

The genes are TRBV9 and TRBJ2-1; 10 bases match TRBD2. The CDR3 contains 15 residues. CDR1 is SGDLS and CDR2 is YYNGEE in the germline V gene. Trimming cost V 4 bases and J 8 bases; bases outside gene matches: 9. The CDR3 region is CASSPRLAGDHEQFF. CDR3 DNA sequence: TGTGCCAGCAGCCCCCGCCTAGCGGGAGACCATGAGCAGTTCTTC.